This paragraph covers one T cell receptor beta chain sequence. Methods used by the authors: Nucleated cell number was recorded as an estimate derived from reference gene primer amplification. Sequencing used immunoSEQ multiplex PCR; TCRdb keeps in-frame clones, though not all of them. V, J and clone size are those of that table, while D and trimming were read from the DNA. The table includes some 400,000 clones, around 87% detected once. One Seattle source followed patients from active infection through their disease course. This entry comes from a study of blood T cell repertoires in COVID-19. Study as a whole: Acute and convalescent COVID-19 samples came from the United States, Italy and Spain. PBMCs, B-cell-depleted T cells, or T cells were the source of the cDNA or gDNA that made up the material.

Germline trimming cut 8 bases from V and 9 bases from J; bases unmatched to any gene: 5. The CDR3 has 13 residues. Sequenced input: peripheral blood. The TCR sequence derives from a woman aged 60-70 years with COVID-19, enrolled during active disease. The rearrangement uses TRBV12-3 or TRBV12-4 and TRBJ2-1, with TRBD1 matching 12 bases. CDR3 bases: TGTGCCAGCGCCGGGACAGGGGGCCTTGAGCAGTTCTTC. Encoded protein: CASAGTGGLEQFF.